This T cell receptor beta chain emerged from a study of blood T cell repertoires in COVID-19. Study background: T cells, B-cell-depleted T cells, or PBMCs supplied cDNA or gDNA.

The V segment lost 4 bases and the J segment 1 base; nucleotides outside the gene matches: 4. This CDR3 has 15 residues. Germline V gene sequence: CDR1 SGHDT, CDR2 YYEEEE. Per the authors' pipeline: Nucleated cell counts were estimated from reference gene primer amplification. Sequenced by immunoSEQ multiplex PCR; TCRdb stores in-frame clones only, minus some. V and J calls and clone size are those listed in that table; D and trimming were worked out from the DNA. The table has more than 200,000 clones, 85% to 90% seen once. Clinical histories supplied by participants themselves formed the basis of cohort assignment. Recovery among Cohort 3 donors was established by two negative PCRs, clearance, or symptom resolution.

The source is a woman in her 50s who had recovered from COVID-19. Sequenced material: PBMCs or T cells enriched from blood (not recorded which). The rearrangement links TRBV5-6 to TRBJ2-1; the match to TRBD2 covers 8 bases. Here the CDR3 DNA reads TGTGCCAGCAGCCTTACTAGCGGATCCTACAATGAGCAGTTCTTC. Its protein is CASSLTSGSYNEQFF.